The sequence of this TCR beta chain was determined in a study of technical replicates of blood from a handful of donors. Trimming took off 5 bases at V and 0 bases at J, with 16 bases between the two ends. The CDR3 covers 16 residues. Germline V lookup: CDR1 SEHNR, CDR2 FQNEAQ (reference sequence). The assay was immunoSEQ multiplex PCR, and TCRdb's table has in-frame clones only and misses some. Of roughly 93,000 clones in the sample, around 96% were seen once. The sequence was obtained from a human donor in good health. The sequenced material came from T cells isolated from PBMCs. The J gene is TRBJ1-1, the V gene TRBV7-9; D gene ambiguous. CDR3 amino acids: CASSLYAFPMNTEAFF. The CDR3 DNA follows: TGTGCCAGCAGCCTCTACGCGTTCCCCATGAACACTGAAGCTTTCTTT.